This T cell receptor beta chain stems from a study of cytomegalovirus exposure and HLA in healthy donors. Study outcomes and limitations: TCR beta chains numbering 150 to 200 were designated cytomegalovirus-associated. A later analysis revealed that TCR association rates differed between HLA loci, peaking at DRB1 and bottoming out at HLA-C. Most TCR beta V segments were productive about 87% or about 30% of the time in an earlier analysis.

In the case of this clone: The antigen is unknown.

The PCR used 60 Vbeta and 13 Jbeta primers. TCRdb's table, derived via immunoSEQ multiplex PCR, lists solely in-frame clones and lacks some. The sample holds over 150,000 clones, about 80% seen once. The donors (healthy individuals) were bone marrow donors. The CDR3 covers 14 residues. Unmatched junction bases numbered 4, after V lost 3 bases and J lost 2 bases. CDR1 and CDR2 (germline): MGHRA, YSYEKL. This chain connects TRBV4-1 to TRBJ2-7; 7 bases map to TRBD1. The TCR originated in a woman in her twenties or thirties in good health and CMV-seronegative. Sequencing was performed on PBMCs. The CDR3 DNA sequence: TGCGCCAGCAGCCAGACGGGACAGCCCTACGAGCAGTACTTC. Translating it yields CASSQTGQPYEQYF.